This T cell receptor (beta chain) is drawn from a study of shared clonotypes between healthy human individuals. Whole-study findings and limits: Though the depth was large, rarefaction showed that sorted-subset sequencing was incomplete. Few donors restricted represented genetic and exposure-history diversity.

Germline V gives CDR1 SNHLY, CDR2 FYNNEI. This CDR3 region has 13 residues. With 3 bases clipped from V and 3 bases from J, the junction kept 2 bases outside the gene matches. The naive CD8 population came from CD45RO-negative cells selected for CCR7, without terminally differentiated effector memory CD45RA+ cells. About this clone: Its antigen is unidentified.

The authors split each subset's genomic DNA evenly across several immunoSEQ plates. Profiling relied on immunoSEQ multiplex PCR, and the TCRdb table lists in-frame clones only, not all of them. The sample has roughly 590,000 clones, 95% to 96% seen once. The chain uses TRBV2 and TRBJ2-7; 7 bases agree with TRBD1. This TCR was recovered from a woman younger than 45 in good health. Input material: naive CD8+ T cells sorted from blood. The CDR3 bases are TGTGCCAGCAGTGAGTACAGGGGCTACGAGCAGTACTTC. Amino acids: CASSEYRGYEQYF.